The 6 T cell receptor beta chains listed next were all sequenced from one sample in a study of identical twins (dated by TCRdb to 2016 to 2017). Library preparation was by 5' RACE. TCRdb lists the instrument as Illumina HiSeq 2000. TCRdb reprocessed the public reads (quality trimming at Q25 with fastp, clone calling with MiXCR) and kept in-frame beta chains. Every CDR3 protein is listed once, alongside the most common genes and DNA of its rows. Within this sample are 450,000 to 500,000 distinct CDR3 sequences, with 13% to 15% of them counted one time only. Together, the top ten hold approximately 1% of the sample. In addition, the sample was reused for a study of yellow fever vaccine responses in identical twins.

The sequenced sample consisted of CD4+ T cells sorted from blood. Source of these receptors: a woman under 30 in good health.

CDR3 DNA sequence: TGTGCCAGCAGTCGAGAAGGACCGGCAAATCTGAACACCGGGGAGCTGTTTTTT. It encodes CASSREGPANLNTGELFF. The V call is TRBV12-3 or TRBV12-4, the J call TRBJ2-2; D not certain. Trimming left V 5 bases short and J 1 base short, with 20 bases between. This CDR3 has 18 amino acids.

This chain connects TRBV30 to TRBJ2-4; the D is unclear. Germline V gives CDR1 GTSNPN, CDR2 SVGIG (reference sequence). The germline V and J ends were trimmed by 0 bases and 5 bases, with 5 bases remaining between them. There are 12 residues in the CDR3. The CDR3 sequence: CAWSVRQNIQYF. The CDR3 DNA reads TGTGCCTGGAGTGTCAGGCAAAACATTCAGTACTTC.

The chain carries TRBV10-3 and TRBJ2-3; 11 nucleotides match TRBD2. The junction had 3 bases not matched to a gene; V was cut back by 0 bases and J by 7 bases. Germline CDR1 ENHRY, CDR2 SYGVKD. CDR3 length: 15 residues. CDR3 in amino acids: CAISESGTSGNTQYF. The CDR3 DNA sequence: TGTGCCATCAGTGAGTCGGGGACTAGCGGAAATACGCAGTATTTT.

In its sample, this clonotype was seen a few times. V usage is TRBV27 and J usage is TRBJ2-3, with D possibly being TRBD2 (7 bases). The CDR3 extends over 14 amino acids. Trimming left V 6 bases short and J 6 bases short, with 16 bases between. Germline-derived CDR1 and CDR2 are MNHEY and SMNVEV (reference sequence). The CDR3 DNA is TGTGCCAGCAGCGACAGGCGGGGGCGGGATACGCAGTATTTT. Translating it yields CASSDRRGRDTQYF.

The chain has TRBV5-1 and TRBJ2-1; 7 bases map to TRBD1. V lost 4 bases, J lost 6 bases, and 10 bases stayed unmatched. There are 15 residues in the CDR3. Germline V gives CDR1 SGHRS, CDR2 YFSETQ. CDR3 sequence reads: CASSAKSGQLNEQFF. In nucleotides, the CDR3 is TGCGCCAGCAGCGCAAAGTCGGGACAGCTCAATGAGCAGTTCTTC. Full variable domain (remainder filled in from reference TRBV5-1 and TRBJ2-1): KAGVTQTPRYLIKTRGQQVTLSCSPISGHRSVSWYQQTPGQGLQFLFEYFSETQRNKGNFPGRFSGRQFSNSRSEMNVSTLELGDSALYLCASSAKSGQLNEQFFGPGTRLTVL.

This sequence joins TRBV5-1 and TRBJ1-2, with a weak D call TRBD1 (6 bases). The germline V and J ends were trimmed by 2 bases and 3 bases, with 17 bases remaining between them. The germline CDR1 and CDR2 sequences are SGHRS and YFSETQ. The CDR3 runs to 16 residues. The CDR3 loop reads CASSFTPTGRDYGYTF. The CDR3 DNA reads TGCGCCAGCAGCTTCACCCCTACAGGGAGGGACTATGGCTACACCTTC. Full variable domain (outside the CDR3, taken from reference TRBV5-1 and TRBJ1-2): KAGVTQTPRYLIKTRGQQVTLSCSPISGHRSVSWYQQTPGQGLQFLFEYFSETQRNKGNFPGRFSGRQFSNSRSEMNVSTLELGDSALYLCASSFTPTGRDYGYTFGSGTRLTVV.